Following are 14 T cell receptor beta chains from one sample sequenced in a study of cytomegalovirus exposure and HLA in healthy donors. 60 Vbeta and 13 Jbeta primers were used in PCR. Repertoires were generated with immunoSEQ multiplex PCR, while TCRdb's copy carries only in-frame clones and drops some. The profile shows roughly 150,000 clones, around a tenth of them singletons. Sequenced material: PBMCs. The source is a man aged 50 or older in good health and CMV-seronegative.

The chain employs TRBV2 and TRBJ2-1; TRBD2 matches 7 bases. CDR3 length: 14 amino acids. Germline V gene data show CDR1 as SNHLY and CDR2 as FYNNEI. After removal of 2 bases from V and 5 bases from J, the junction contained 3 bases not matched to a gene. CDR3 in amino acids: CASSEQLANNEQFF. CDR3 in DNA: TGTGCCAGCAGTGAACAACTAGCGAACAATGAGCAGTTCTTC.

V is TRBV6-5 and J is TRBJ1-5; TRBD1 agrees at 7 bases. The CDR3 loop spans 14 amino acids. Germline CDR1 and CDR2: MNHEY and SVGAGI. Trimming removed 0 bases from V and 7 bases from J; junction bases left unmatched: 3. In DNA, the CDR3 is TGTGCCAGCAGTTACTCAGGGGGCGCCCAGCCCCAGCATTTT. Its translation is CASSYSGGAQPQHF.

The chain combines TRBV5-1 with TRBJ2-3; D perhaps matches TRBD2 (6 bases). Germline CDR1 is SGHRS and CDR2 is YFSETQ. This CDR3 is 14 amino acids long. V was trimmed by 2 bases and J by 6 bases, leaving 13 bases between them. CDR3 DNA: TGCGCCAGCAGCTTAAGCGGGCCGGCGGATACGCAGTATTTT. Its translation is CASSLSGPADTQYF.

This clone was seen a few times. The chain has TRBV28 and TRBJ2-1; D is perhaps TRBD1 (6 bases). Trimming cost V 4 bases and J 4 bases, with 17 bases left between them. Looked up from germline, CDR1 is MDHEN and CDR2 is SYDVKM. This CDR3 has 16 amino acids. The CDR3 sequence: CASSYPGAPVYNEQFF. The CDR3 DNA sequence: TGTGCCAGCAGTTATCCAGGGGCCCCTGTGTACAATGAGCAGTTCTTC.

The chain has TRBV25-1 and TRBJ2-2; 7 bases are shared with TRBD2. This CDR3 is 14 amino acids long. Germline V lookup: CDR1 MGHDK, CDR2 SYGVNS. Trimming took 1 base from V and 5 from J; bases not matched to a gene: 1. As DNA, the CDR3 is TGTGCCAGCAGTGAATTGGGGGGGACCGGGGAGCTGTTTTTT. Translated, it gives CASSELGGTGELFF.

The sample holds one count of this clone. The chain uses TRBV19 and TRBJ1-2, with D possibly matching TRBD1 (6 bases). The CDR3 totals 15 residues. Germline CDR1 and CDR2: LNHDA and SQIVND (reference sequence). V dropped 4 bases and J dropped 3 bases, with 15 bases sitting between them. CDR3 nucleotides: TGTGCCAGTAGTACCTGGCCGGGACAACACTATGGCTACACCTTC. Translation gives CASSTWPGQHYGYTF.

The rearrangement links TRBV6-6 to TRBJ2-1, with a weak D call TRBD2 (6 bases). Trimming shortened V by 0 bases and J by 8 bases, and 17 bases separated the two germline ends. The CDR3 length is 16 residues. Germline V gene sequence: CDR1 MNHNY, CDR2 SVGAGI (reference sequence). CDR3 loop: CASSYSRGKVSYEQFF. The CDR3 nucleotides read TGTGCCAGCAGTTACTCTCGCGGGAAGGTCAGCTATGAGCAGTTCTTC.

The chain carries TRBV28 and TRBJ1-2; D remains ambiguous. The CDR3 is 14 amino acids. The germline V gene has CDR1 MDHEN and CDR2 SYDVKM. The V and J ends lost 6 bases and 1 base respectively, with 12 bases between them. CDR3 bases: TGTGCCAGCAGCACGCCGTCGGTTAACTATGGCTACACCTTC. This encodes CASSTPSVNYGYTF.

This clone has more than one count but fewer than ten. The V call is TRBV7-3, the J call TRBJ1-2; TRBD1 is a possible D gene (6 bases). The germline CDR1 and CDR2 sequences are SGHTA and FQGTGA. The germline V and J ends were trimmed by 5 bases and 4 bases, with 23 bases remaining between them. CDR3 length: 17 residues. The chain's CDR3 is CASSRSGGPTSTYGYTF. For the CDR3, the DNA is TGTGCCAGCAGCAGGTCGGGGGGGCCAACCTCAACCTATGGCTACACCTTC.

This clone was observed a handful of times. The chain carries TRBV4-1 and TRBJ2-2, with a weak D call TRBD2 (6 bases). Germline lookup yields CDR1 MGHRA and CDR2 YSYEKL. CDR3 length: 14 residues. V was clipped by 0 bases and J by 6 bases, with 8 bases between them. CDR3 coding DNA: TGCGCCAGCAGCCAAGAAAGGGAGGCCGGGGAGCTGTTTTTT. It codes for CASSQEREAGELFF.

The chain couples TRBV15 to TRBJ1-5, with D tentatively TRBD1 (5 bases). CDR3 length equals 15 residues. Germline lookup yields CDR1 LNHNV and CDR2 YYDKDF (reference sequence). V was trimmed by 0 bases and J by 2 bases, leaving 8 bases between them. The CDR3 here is CATSRDSGGNQPQHF. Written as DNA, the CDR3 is TGTGCCACCAGCAGAGATTCGGGGGGCAATCAGCCCCAGCATTTT.

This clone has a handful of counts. The CDR3, as DNA: TGTGCCAGCAGCCAAGGGGGGGACAGGGGGCGTAATTCACCCCTCCACTTT. The encoded protein is CASSQGGDRGRNSPLHF. The rearrangement links TRBV7-9 to TRBJ1-6, with 12 nucleotides matching TRBD1. CDR1 and CDR2 from the germline V gene are SEHNR and FQNEAQ (reference sequence). The CDR3 has 17 amino acids. J was trimmed by 6 bases and V by 5 bases; bases with no gene match: 8.

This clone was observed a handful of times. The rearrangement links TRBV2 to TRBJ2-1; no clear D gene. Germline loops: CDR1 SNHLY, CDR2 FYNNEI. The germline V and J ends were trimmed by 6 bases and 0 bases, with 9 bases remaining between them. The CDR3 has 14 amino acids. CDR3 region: CASRSPGSYNEQFF. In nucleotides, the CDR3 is TGTGCCAGCAGATCCCCCGGCTCCTACAATGAGCAGTTCTTC.

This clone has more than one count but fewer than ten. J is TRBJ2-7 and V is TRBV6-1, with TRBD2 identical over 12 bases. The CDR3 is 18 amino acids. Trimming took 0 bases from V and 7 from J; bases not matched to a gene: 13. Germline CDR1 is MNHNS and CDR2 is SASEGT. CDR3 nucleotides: TGTGCCAGCAGTGAAGCGCTGGCTAGCGGGAGGGCCTTGGGAGAGCAGTACTTC. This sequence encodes CASSEALASGRALGEQYF.